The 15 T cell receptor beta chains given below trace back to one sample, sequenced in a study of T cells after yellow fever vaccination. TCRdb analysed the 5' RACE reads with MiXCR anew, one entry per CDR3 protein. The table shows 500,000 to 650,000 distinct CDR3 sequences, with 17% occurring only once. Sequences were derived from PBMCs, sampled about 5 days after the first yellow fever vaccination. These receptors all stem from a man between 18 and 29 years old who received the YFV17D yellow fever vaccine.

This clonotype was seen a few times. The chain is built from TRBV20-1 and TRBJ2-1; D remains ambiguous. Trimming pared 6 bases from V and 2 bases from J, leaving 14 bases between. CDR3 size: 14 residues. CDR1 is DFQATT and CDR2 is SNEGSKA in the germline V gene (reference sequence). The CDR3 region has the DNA TGCAGTGCCCCTCTTCAGCGTCCCTACAATGAGCAGTTCTTC. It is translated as CSAPLQRPYNEQFF.

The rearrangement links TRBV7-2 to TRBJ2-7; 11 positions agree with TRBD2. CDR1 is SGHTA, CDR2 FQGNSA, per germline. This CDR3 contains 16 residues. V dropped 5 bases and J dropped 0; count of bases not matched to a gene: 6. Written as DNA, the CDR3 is TGTGCCAGCAGCAGAACTAGCGGGGGCTACTCCTACGAGCAGTACTTC. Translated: CASSRTSGGYSYEQYF.

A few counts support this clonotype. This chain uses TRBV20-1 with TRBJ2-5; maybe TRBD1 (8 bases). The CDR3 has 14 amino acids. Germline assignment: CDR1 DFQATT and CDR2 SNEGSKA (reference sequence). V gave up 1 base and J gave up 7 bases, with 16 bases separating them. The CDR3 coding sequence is TGCAGTGCTAGAGTTCCACAGGGGGGGTGGACCCAGTACTTC. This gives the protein CSARVPQGGWTQYF.

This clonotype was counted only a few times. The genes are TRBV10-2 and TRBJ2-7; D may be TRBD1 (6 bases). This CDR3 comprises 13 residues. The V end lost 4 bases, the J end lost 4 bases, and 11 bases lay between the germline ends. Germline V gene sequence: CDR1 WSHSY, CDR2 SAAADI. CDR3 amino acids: CASSAGRGYEQYF. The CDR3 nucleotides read TGCGCCAGCAGTGCGGGCAGGGGTTACGAGCAGTACTTC.

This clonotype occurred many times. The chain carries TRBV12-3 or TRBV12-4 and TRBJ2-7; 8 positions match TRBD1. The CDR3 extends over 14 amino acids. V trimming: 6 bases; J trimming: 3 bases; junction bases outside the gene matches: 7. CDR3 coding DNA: TGTGCCAGCAGCCTGGGCGACAGGGGCTACGAGCAGTACTTC. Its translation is CASSLGDRGYEQYF.

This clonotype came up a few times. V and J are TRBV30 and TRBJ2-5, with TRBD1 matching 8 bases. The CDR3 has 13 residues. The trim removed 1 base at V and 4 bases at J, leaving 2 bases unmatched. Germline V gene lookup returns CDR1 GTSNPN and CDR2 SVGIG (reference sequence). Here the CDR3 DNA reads TGTGCCTGGAGTGGGACAGGGATAGAGACCCAGTACTTC. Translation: CAWSGTGIETQYF. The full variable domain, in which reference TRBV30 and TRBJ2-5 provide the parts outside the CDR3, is SQTIHQWPATLVQPVGSPLSLECTVEGTSNPNLYWYRQAAGRGLQLLFYSVGIGQISSEVPQNLSASRPQDRQFILSSKKLLLSDSGFYLCAWSGTGIETQYFGPGTRLLVL.

CDR3 nucleotide sequence: TGTGCCAGCAGCCCCAAAGGTCCAGCTAATGAAAAACTGTTTTTT. This encodes CASSPKGPANEKLFF. The rearrangement uses TRBV7-9 and TRBJ1-4; D is unclear. Germline V CDR1 and CDR2: SEHNR, FQNEAQ (reference sequence). The CDR3 loop spans 15 amino acids. V was cut by 5 bases and J by 3 bases, with 13 bases left in between.

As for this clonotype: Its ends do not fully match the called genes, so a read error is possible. The CDR3 DNA follows: TGTGCCAGCAGCCCAAACCCCGGGCTCCGGATCTTC. This sequence encodes CASSPNPGLRIF. The chain has TRBV11-2 and TRBJ2-1, with no clear D. The CDR3 consists of 12 residues. Germline CDR1 SGHAT, CDR2 FQNNGV.

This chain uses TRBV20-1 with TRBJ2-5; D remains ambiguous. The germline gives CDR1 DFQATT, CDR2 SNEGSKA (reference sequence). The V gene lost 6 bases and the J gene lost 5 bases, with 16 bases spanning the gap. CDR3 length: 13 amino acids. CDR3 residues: CSAFHSIRETQYF. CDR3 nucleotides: TGCAGTGCGTTCCACAGTATTCGGGAGACCCAGTACTTC.

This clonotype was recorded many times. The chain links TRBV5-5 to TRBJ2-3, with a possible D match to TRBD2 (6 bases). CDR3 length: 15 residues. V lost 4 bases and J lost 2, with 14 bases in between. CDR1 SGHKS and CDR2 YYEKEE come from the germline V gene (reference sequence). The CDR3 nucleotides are TGTGCCAGCAGCATACCTCGGGGGACCACAGATACGCAGTATTTT. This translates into CASSIPRGTTDTQYF.

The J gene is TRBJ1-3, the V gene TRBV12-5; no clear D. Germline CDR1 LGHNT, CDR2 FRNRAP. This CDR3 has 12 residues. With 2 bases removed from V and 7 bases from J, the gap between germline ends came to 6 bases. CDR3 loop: CASGLPSNTIYF. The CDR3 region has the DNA TGTGCTAGTGGTTTGCCCTCTAACACCATATATTTT.

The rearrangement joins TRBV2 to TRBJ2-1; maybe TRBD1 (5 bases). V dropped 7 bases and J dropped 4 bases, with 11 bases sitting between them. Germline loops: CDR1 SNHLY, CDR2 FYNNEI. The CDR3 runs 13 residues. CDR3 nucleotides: TGTGCCAGCATGGACCCAGGGTACAATGAGCAGTTCTTC. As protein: CASMDPGYNEQFF.

The CDR3, as DNA: TGTGCCACCAGCAGAGATCTTAGGGGCCAGAATCAGCCCCAGCATTTT. As protein: CATSRDLRGQNQPQHF. This chain uses TRBV15 with TRBJ1-5, with D tentatively TRBD1 (5 bases). CDR1 and CDR2 from the germline V gene are LNHNV and YYDKDF (reference sequence). V dropped 0 bases and J dropped 4 bases, with 13 bases sitting between them. The CDR3 sequence is 16 residues long.

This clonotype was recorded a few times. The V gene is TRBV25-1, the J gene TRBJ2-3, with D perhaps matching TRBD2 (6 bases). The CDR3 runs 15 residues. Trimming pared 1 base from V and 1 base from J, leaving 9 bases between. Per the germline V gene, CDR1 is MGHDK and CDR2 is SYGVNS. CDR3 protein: CASSESGGGTDTQYF. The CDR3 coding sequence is TGTGCCAGCAGTGAATCCGGCGGGGGCACAGATACGCAGTATTTT.

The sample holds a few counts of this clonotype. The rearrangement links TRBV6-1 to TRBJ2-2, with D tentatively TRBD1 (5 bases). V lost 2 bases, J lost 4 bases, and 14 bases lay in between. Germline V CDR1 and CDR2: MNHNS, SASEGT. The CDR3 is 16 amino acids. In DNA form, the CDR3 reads TGTGCCAGCAGTGAACTATCCGGACACCTCACCGGGGAGCTGTTTTTT. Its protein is CASSELSGHLTGELFF.